Below, 30 T cell receptor beta chains from the same sample are listed, as sequenced in a study of cytomegalovirus exposure and HLA in healthy donors. The study ran its PCR with 60 Vbeta and 13 Jbeta primers. Sequenced by immunoSEQ multiplex PCR; TCRdb stores in-frame clones only, minus some. The sample holds around 160,000 clones, 75% seen once. Input material: PBMCs. All receptors derive from a woman aged 35 to 49 in good health and CMV-seropositive.

The V and J genes are TRBV2 and TRBJ2-6; maybe TRBD1 (6 bases). CDR1 and CDR2 from the germline V gene are SNHLY and FYNNEI. CDR3 size: 16 residues. Trimming shortened V by 6 bases and J by 2 bases, and 14 bases separated the two germline ends. The CDR3 DNA follows: TGTGCCAGCAGGTACAGGGTATTACCTGGGGCCAACGTCCTGACTTTC. Protein product: CASRYRVLPGANVLTF.

The chain uses TRBV7-6 and TRBJ1-6; D not resolved. Trimming removed 4 bases from V and 7 bases from J, with 14 bases in between. The CDR3 consists of 15 residues. The germline V gene encodes CDR1 SGHVS and CDR2 FNYEAQ. The CDR3 DNA reads as TGTGCCAGCAGCTCCCAGACTCATGGGAATTCACCCCTCCACTTT. As protein: CASSSQTHGNSPLHF.

This clone showed up just once. The rearrangement uses TRBV7-6 and TRBJ2-6; 8 bases are a match to TRBD1. Germline V gene lookup returns CDR1 SGHVS and CDR2 FNYEAQ. V trimming: 5 bases; J trimming: 2 bases; junction bases outside the gene matches: 2. This CDR3 has 15 amino acids. CDR3 nucleotides: TGTGCCAGCAGCGACAGGGGCACTGGGGCCAACGTCCTGACTTTC. Translated, it gives CASSDRGTGANVLTF.

This clone came up once. The chain combines TRBV28 with TRBJ2-3, with 11 bases aligning to TRBD2. In germline, CDR1 is MDHEN, CDR2 SYDVKM. Trimming removed 5 bases from V and 2 bases from J; junction bases left unmatched: 12. This CDR3 is 18 amino acids long. Here the CDR3 DNA reads TGTGCCAGCAGTCCCCCGCCCCGACTAGCGGGGACCACAGATACGCAGTATTTT. Its translation is CASSPPPRLAGTTDTQYF.

Concerning this clone itself: Other DNA variants within this sample encode the same CDR3. The chain uses TRBV6-5 and TRBJ2-5, with TRBD1 matching over 8 bases. CDR1 is MNHEY, CDR2 SVGAGI, per germline. With 5 bases clipped from V and 3 bases from J, the junction kept 2 bases outside the gene matches. This CDR3 has 13 residues. CDR3 residues: CASSRTGKETQYF. For the CDR3, the DNA is TGTGCCAGCAGTCGGACAGGGAAAGAGACCCAGTACTTC.

The chain links TRBV5-1 to TRBJ1-3; no definite D call. Germline assignment: CDR1 SGHRS and CDR2 YFSETQ. CDR3 length: 15 amino acids. V lost 0 bases, J lost 2 bases, and 9 bases lay in between. The CDR3 DNA reads as TGCGCCAGCAGCTTGGGTTCGTCCGCTGGAAACACCATATATTTT. This gives the protein CASSLGSSAGNTIYF.

CDR3 in amino acids: CASSSTGGLNQPQHF. The CDR3 DNA reads TGTGCCAGCAGCTCGACAGGGGGTCTCAATCAGCCCCAGCATTTT. V is TRBV7-9 and J is TRBJ1-5; 9 nucleotides align to TRBD1. The trim removed 4 bases at V and 3 bases at J, leaving 4 bases unmatched. This CDR3 is built from 15 residues. CDR1 and CDR2 from the germline V gene are SEHNR and FQNEAQ (reference sequence).

The chain links TRBV6-1 to TRBJ2-3; 8 bases agree with TRBD2. Germline assignment: CDR1 MNHNS and CDR2 SASEGT. J lost 3 bases, V lost 4 bases, and 9 bases had no gene match. The CDR3 sequence is 16 residues long. CDR3 nucleotides: TGTGCCAGCAGTGTTAACGGCGGGAGGAAGACAGATACGCAGTATTTT. Its protein product is CASSVNGGRKTDTQYF.

This clone was found a few times. The chain has TRBV2 and TRBJ1-2; D unresolved. Trimming left V 8 bases short and J 1 base short, with 17 bases between. Germline V CDR1 and CDR2: SNHLY, FYNNEI. The CDR3 is 15 amino acids. In DNA form, the CDR3 reads TGTGCCAGCCTTCGAGGTCCGCTCGGTAACTATGGCTACACCTTC. Its protein product is CASLRGPLGNYGYTF. The full variable domain, completed using reference TRBV2 and TRBJ1-2, is EPEVTQTPSHQVTQMGQEVILRCVPISNHLYFYWYRQILGQKVEFLVSFYNNEISEKSEIFDDQFSVERPDGSNFTLKIRSTKLEDSAMYFCASLRGPLGNYGYTFGSGTRLTVV.

A few counts support this clone. The chain uses TRBV11-2 and TRBJ1-1; the match to TRBD1 covers 10 bases. CDR1 is SGHAT and CDR2 is FQNNGV in the germline V gene. The CDR3 consists of 16 residues. V shed 6 bases, J shed 0 bases, and the junction held 7 bases outside the gene matches. In DNA form, the CDR3 reads TGTGCCAGCAGTTTGACAGGGGGCCGAATGAACACTGAAGCTTTCTTT. Its translation is CASSLTGGRMNTEAFF.

The chain combines TRBV4-1 with TRBJ1-1; TRBD1 aligns across 8 bases. Losses at the gene ends were 0 bases for V and 4 bases for J; bases not matched to a gene: 4. Germline loops: CDR1 MGHRA, CDR2 YSYEKL. This CDR3 is 15 amino acids long. In DNA, the CDR3 is TGCGCCAGCAGCCAAGATCTTGACAGGGGCACTGAAGCTTTCTTT. Translated, it gives CASSQDLDRGTEAFF.

The CDR3 protein is CASSAGRDHTEAFF. The CDR3 DNA reads as TGTGCCAGCAGTGCCGGGAGGGATCACACTGAAGCTTTCTTT. The genes are TRBV2 and TRBJ1-1, with D unresolved. Trimming took 4 bases from V and 3 from J, leaving 12 bases between them. The CDR3 has 14 amino acids. The germline V gene has CDR1 SNHLY and CDR2 FYNNEI.

The chain joins TRBV11-2 to TRBJ1-2; 7 bases match TRBD1. CDR1 SGHAT and CDR2 FQNNGV come from the germline V gene. V shed 5 bases and J 3 bases; nucleotides not matched to a gene: 3. CDR3 length equals 13 residues. For the CDR3, the DNA is TGTGCCAGCAGCGAGGGACAGTACTATGGCTACACCTTC. Translating gives CASSEGQYYGYTF.

The chain uses TRBV6-5 and TRBJ2-1; 7 nucleotides match TRBD1. CDR3 size: 14 residues. The germline CDR1 and CDR2 sequences are MNHEY and SVGAGI. The trim removed 5 bases at V and 4 bases at J, leaving 5 bases unmatched. CDR3 nucleotide sequence: TGTGCCAGCAGTGGCCGGGACAGTTACAATGAGCAGTTCTTC. It encodes CASSGRDSYNEQFF.

The chain recombines TRBV5-4 with TRBJ2-7; 8 bases are a match to TRBD1. The CDR3 consists of 15 residues. Germline CDR1 and CDR2: SGHNT and YYREEE (reference sequence). Trimming removed 4 bases from V and 1 base from J; junction bases left unmatched: 7. DNA for the CDR3: TGTGCCAGCAGCCGAGCAGGGGGCAGGTCCTACGAGCAGTACTTC. Amino acids: CASSRAGGRSYEQYF.

The genes are TRBV15 and TRBJ2-7, with TRBD1 identical over 9 bases. After removal of 5 bases from V and 5 bases from J, the junction contained 7 bases not matched to a gene. Germline V gene sequence: CDR1 LNHNV, CDR2 YYDKDF (reference sequence). The CDR3 totals 14 residues. As DNA, the CDR3 is TGTGCCACCAGCCCCCGGGACAGGGTCGACGAGCAGTACTTC. Its translation is CATSPRDRVDEQYF.

The J gene is TRBJ1-1, the V gene TRBV28; possibly TRBD1 for D (6 bases). Germline V CDR1 and CDR2: MDHEN, SYDVKM. V gave up 4 bases and J gave up 3 bases, with 9 bases separating them. This CDR3 spans 13 amino acids. The CDR3 protein is CASSSTGYTEAFF. In nucleotides, the CDR3 is TGTGCCAGCAGTTCAACAGGGTACACTGAAGCTTTCTTT.

The chain carries TRBV4-1 and TRBJ2-1, with 9 bases fitting TRBD1. The V and J ends lost 1 base and 2 bases, in that order; junction bases with no gene match: 3. The CDR3 covers 16 residues. Germline CDR1 is MGHRA and CDR2 is YSYEKL. CDR3 residues: CASSQGGQGAYNEQFF. The CDR3, as DNA: TGCGCCAGCAGCCAAGGGGGACAGGGCGCCTACAATGAGCAGTTCTTC.

The V and J genes are TRBV9 and TRBJ2-1; possibly TRBD1 for D (6 bases). The CDR3 spans 14 residues. Trimming left V 4 bases short and J 8 bases short, with 16 bases between. From germline, CDR1 is SGDLS and CDR2 YYNGEE. The CDR3 DNA is TGTGCCAGCAGCAATCGGCAGGGGTTGTATGAGCAGTTCTTC. This gives the protein CASSNRQGLYEQFF.

Here the CDR3 reads CASSYSGYAQGYGYTF. As DNA, the CDR3 is TGTGCCAGCAGTTACTCGGGTTACGCCCAGGGATATGGCTACACCTTC. This chain links TRBV6-5 with TRBJ1-2; possible D gene TRBD1, 5 bases. This CDR3 region has 16 residues. Germline V lookup: CDR1 MNHEY, CDR2 SVGAGI. V gave up 0 bases and J gave up 5 bases, with 16 bases separating them.

CDR3 DNA: TGTGCCAGCAGCGGCGGGCGGGGTCTCACAGATACGCAGTATTTT. It encodes CASSGGRGLTDTQYF. The chain couples TRBV7-9 to TRBJ2-3; the D gene is possibly TRBD2 (6 bases). Trimming stripped 5 bases from V and 2 bases from J, with 14 bases between. CDR1 and CDR2 (germline): SEHNR, FQNEAQ (reference sequence). The length of the CDR3 is 15 residues.

The CDR3 sequence is CASSQDFRDRGRNTEAFF. CDR3 sequence (DNA): TGCGCCAGCAGCCAAGATTTTCGGGACAGGGGGCGAAACACTGAAGCTTTCTTT. The chain links TRBV4-1 to TRBJ1-1; 12 nucleotides agree with TRBD1. Germline-derived CDR1 and CDR2 are MGHRA and YSYEKL. The V gene end was trimmed by 0 bases and the J gene end by 2 bases; junction bases not matched to a gene: 7. The CDR3 has 18 amino acids.

Remarks on this clone: The sample has other DNA sequences that encode this CDR3 too. The chain joins TRBV2 to TRBJ1-5, with 9 positions matching TRBD1. The CDR3 totals 15 residues. Germline V lookup: CDR1 SNHLY, CDR2 FYNNEI. The ends lost 5 bases at V and 2 bases at J; junction bases unmatched: 4. The CDR3 DNA reads TGTGCCAGCAGTTTACAGGGGGCCGGCAATCAGCCCCAGCATTTT. It yields the protein CASSLQGAGNQPQHF.

This clone was observed a handful of times. It may be a read error: a sequence one base away is much more abundant. The J gene is TRBJ1-1, the V gene TRBV5-6, with D hard to call. Germline V gives CDR1 SGHDT, CDR2 YYEEEE. This CDR3 is built from 15 residues. The V end lost 0 bases, the J end lost 0 bases, and 9 bases lay between the germline ends. DNA for the CDR3: TGTGCCAGCAGCTTGGGATCTTACATGAACACTGAAGCTTTCTTT. It codes for CASSLGSYMNTEAFF.

This clone was counted only a few times. The J gene is TRBJ1-1, the V gene TRBV27; D ambiguous. Between the trimmed V and J ends, which lost 1 base and 0 bases, there was a span of 3 bases. The CDR3 totals 13 residues. Germline V gives CDR1 MNHEY, CDR2 SMNVEV (reference sequence). The chain's CDR3 is CASSLWLNTEAFF. The CDR3 DNA is TGTGCCAGCAGTTTATGGCTGAACACTGAAGCTTTCTTT.

V usage is TRBV6-5 and J usage is TRBJ2-1, with 10 bases lining up with TRBD2. Per the germline V gene, CDR1 is MNHEY and CDR2 is SVGAGI. Trimming removed 0 bases from V and 5 bases from J; junction bases left unmatched: 4. The length of the CDR3 is 16 residues. In DNA form, the CDR3 reads TGTGCCAGCAGTTACTCGTCTAGCGGGAGAAACAATGAGCAGTTCTTC. Its protein product is CASSYSSSGRNNEQFF.

V is TRBV10-3 and J is TRBJ1-1; D remains unclear. There are 14 residues in the CDR3. Germline CDR1 is ENHRY and CDR2 is SYGVKD. V lost 5 bases and J 5 bases, leaving 15 bases between the germline ends. CDR3 in amino acids: CAISPTEPGTEAFF. The CDR3, as DNA: TGTGCCATCAGTCCGACCGAACCGGGGACTGAAGCTTTCTTT.

This sequence joins TRBV2 and TRBJ2-1, with a weak D call TRBD2 (6 bases). V lost 8 bases and J 8 bases, leaving 16 bases between the germline ends. This CDR3 has 13 residues. Germline assignment: CDR1 SNHLY and CDR2 FYNNEI. DNA of the CDR3: TGTGCCAGCGCGAGACCCCCGGGGGATGAGCAGTTCTTC. It translates to CASARPPGDEQFF.

The chain carries TRBV28 and TRBJ2-3, with TRBD2 matching over 9 bases. The germline CDR1 and CDR2 sequences are MDHEN and SYDVKM. The CDR3 spans 13 residues. V lost 11 bases and J lost 7; bases outside the gene matches: 10. CDR3 bases: TGTGCCGGAGCCCTAGCGGGACGAAATACGCAGTATTTT. Translated: CAGALAGRNTQYF.

The V and J genes are TRBV19 and TRBJ1-2; D call uncertain. Trimming took off 6 bases at V and 3 bases at J, with 14 bases between the two ends. The CDR3 consists of 14 residues. Germline CDR1 LNHDA, CDR2 SQIVND (reference sequence). The CDR3 nucleotides are TGTGCCAGTAGAAATGGGAGGATTTACTATGGCTACACCTTC. It specifies CASRNGRIYYGYTF.